This T cell receptor beta chain was identified during a study of cytomegalovirus exposure and HLA in healthy donors. Study-level findings and limits: Prior analysis indicated that the majority of TCR beta V segments exhibited productivity approximately 87% or approximately 30% of the time. Later analysis showed TCR association rates varying by HLA locus, highest for DRB1 and lowest for HLA-C. Several top significant clusters appeared, in a later analysis, to be linked to common viral pathogens. Most TCRs appeared rarely, but some public TCRs recurred in many donors.

PCR involved 60 Vbeta and 13 Jbeta primers. The repertoire was sequenced with immunoSEQ multiplex PCR; TCRdb's copy has only in-frame clones and lacks some. The sample contains some 100,000 clones, approximately 89% of which appear only once. V lost 7 bases and J lost 6, with 7 bases in between. From germline, CDR1 is SGHVS and CDR2 FNYEAQ. This CDR3 is built from 11 residues. In the case of this clone: Antigen unknown.

The clonotype comes from a man under 40 in good health and CMV-seronegative. This chain uses TRBV7-6 with TRBJ1-5, with unresolved D. Sequenced input: PBMCs. The CDR3 bases are TGTGCCAGCAACTGTTGTCAGCCCCAGCATTTT. Protein: CASNCCQPQHF.